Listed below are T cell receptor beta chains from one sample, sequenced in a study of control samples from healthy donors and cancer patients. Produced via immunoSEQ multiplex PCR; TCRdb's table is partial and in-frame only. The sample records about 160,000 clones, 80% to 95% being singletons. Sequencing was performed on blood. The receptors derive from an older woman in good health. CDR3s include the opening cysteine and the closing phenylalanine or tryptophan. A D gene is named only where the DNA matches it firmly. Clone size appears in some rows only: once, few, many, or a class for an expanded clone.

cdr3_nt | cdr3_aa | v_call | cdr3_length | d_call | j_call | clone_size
TGCGCCAGCAGCCCCCGTTGGGAGGGTCCAGATACGCAGTATTTT | CASSPRWEGPDTQYF | TRBV4-3 | 15 | TRBD2 | TRBJ2-3 | NA
TGTGCCAGCTCACCTATAGACACCGGGACAACCAACACTGAAGCTTTCTTT | CASSPIDTGTTNTEAFF | TRBV18 | 17 | NA | TRBJ1-1 | NA
TGTGCCAGCAGCTTGTGGCGGCAGACGAACACTGAAGCTTTCTTT | CASSLWRQTNTEAFF | TRBV5-5 | 15 | NA | TRBJ1-1 | NA
TGCGCCAGCAGCTTGATCGGACTAGCGGGGGCGGGCGAGCAGTACTTC | CASSLIGLAGAGEQYF | TRBV5-1 | 16 | TRBD2 | TRBJ2-7 | NA
TGTGCCAGCAGGATTAACACCGGGGAGCTGTTTTTT | CASRINTGELFF | TRBV12-3/TRBV12-4 | 12 | NA | TRBJ2-2 | NA
TGTGCCAGCAGGGCCGGGACAATCACAGATACGCAGTATTTT | CASRAGTITDTQYF | TRBV9 | 14 | NA | TRBJ2-3 | NA
TGTGCCAGCAGTTTCGCCGGCTACAATGAGCAGTTCTTC | CASSFAGYNEQFF | TRBV12-3/TRBV12-4 | 13 | NA | TRBJ2-1 | NA
TGCAGCGTTGTAGGGAGCCTGAACACTGAAGCTTTCTTT | CSVVGSLNTEAFF | TRBV29-1 | 13 | NA | TRBJ1-1 | NA
TGTGCCAGCAGTTACTCGATAGGGGGGTACGGAGAAAAACTGTTTTTT | CASSYSIGGYGEKLFF | TRBV6-5 | 16 | NA | TRBJ1-4 | NA
TGTGCCAGCAGTTATTTACAGGAAGGCTATGGCTACACCTTC | CASSYLQEGYGYTF | TRBV6-5 | 14 | NA | TRBJ1-2 | NA
TGTGCTAGTGGTTTAGGGACTTGGGGGTCCTACGAGCAGTACTTC | CASGLGTWGSYEQYF | TRBV12-5 | 15 | NA | TRBJ2-7 | NA
TGTGCCAGCTCACCTCTGAGCACAGATACGCAGTATTTT | CASSPLSTDTQYF | TRBV18 | 13 | NA | TRBJ2-3 | NA
TGTGCCAGCAGCTTGGGGACTAGGGGACGGAGGGGACTGTACACTGAAGCTTTCTTT | CASSLGTRGRRGLYTEAFF | TRBV5-6 | 19 | NA | TRBJ1-1 | NA
TGTGCCAGCAGCTTCCCCCCGAATGAAAAACTGTTTTTT | CASSFPPNEKLFF | TRBV5-6 | 13 | NA | TRBJ1-4 | NA
TGTGCCAGCAGCACGACAGGGGGCATCACTGAAGCTTTCTTT | CASSTTGGITEAFF | TRBV25-1 | 14 | TRBD1 | TRBJ1-1 | NA
TGTGCCAGCAGCTTAGCGGTTGGCCGAAGCTCCTATAATTCACCCCTCCACTTT | CASSLAVGRSSYNSPLHF | TRBV7-2 | 18 | NA | TRBJ1-6 | NA
TGTGCCAGCAGCAACCCCGGCCTCGAGGAGCAGGGGTATAGCAATCAGCCCCAGCATTTT | CASSNPGLEEQGYSNQPQHF | TRBV21-1 | 20 | NA | TRBJ1-5 | once
TGTGCCAGCAGTTCATTAGGCGGGTGGGAGACCCAGTACTTC | CASSSLGGWETQYF | TRBV2 | 14 | NA | TRBJ2-5 | NA
TGTGCCAGCAGCCAACCGGGACAGGTTACTAACTATGGCTACACCTTC | CASSQPGQVTNYGYTF | TRBV4-2 | 16 | TRBD1 | TRBJ1-2 | NA
TGTGCCAGCTCACAAGTTGAGGGGATTGGAGAAAACACCATATATTTT | CASSQVEGIGENTIYF | TRBV18 | 16 | NA | TRBJ1-3 | NA
TGCACCACCTCCGAGTATAACTATGGCTACACCTTC | CTTSEYNYGYTF | TRBV29-1 | 12 | NA | TRBJ1-2 | NA
TGTGCCAGCAGCGTAGGTACAGGGGGCCCCTACGAGCAGTACTTC | CASSVGTGGPYEQYF | TRBV9 | 15 | TRBD1 | TRBJ2-7 | NA
TGTGCCAGCAGTGAATATGAGGGAATATGGGGCTACACCTTC | CASSEYEGIWGYTF | TRBV25-1 | 14 | NA | TRBJ1-2 | NA
TGTGCCAGCAGCAACCAGGGACAGGGAAGGGAGACCCAGTACTTC | CASSNQGQGRETQYF | TRBV21-1 | 15 | NA | TRBJ2-5 | NA
TGCGCCAGCAGCTCAGGACAGGGCAGAGCCACCGGGGAGCTGTTTTTT | CASSSGQGRATGELFF | TRBV5-1 | 16 | TRBD1 | TRBJ2-2 | few
TGTGCCAGCAGCTTAGCGGGGGGACCCTTGGAGACCCAGTACTTC | CASSLAGGPLETQYF | TRBV6-2/TRBV6-3 | 15 | TRBD2 | TRBJ2-5 | NA
TGTGCCAGCAGCTTAAACAGTCCTAACTATGGCTACACCTTC | CASSLNSPNYGYTF | TRBV7-8 | 14 | NA | TRBJ1-2 | NA
TGTGCCAGCAGCCTATCGGGACTAGCGGGGGGAAGGCTCCCCGGGGAGCTGTTTTTT | CASSLSGLAGGRLPGELFF | TRBV7-3 | 19 | TRBD2 | TRBJ2-2 | NA
TGTGCCAGCAGGGAGGGGGGCGCAGATACGCAGTATTTT | CASREGGADTQYF | TRBV7-8 | 13 | NA | TRBJ2-3 | NA
TGTGCCAGCTCACCGCCAGGGGCCTTTGGCTACACCTTC | CASSPPGAFGYTF | TRBV18 | 13 | NA | TRBJ1-2 | NA
TGTGCCAGCAGTTACTCGTATGGGATTTTAACAGATACGCAGTATTTT | CASSYSYGILTDTQYF | TRBV6-5 | 16 | NA | TRBJ2-3 | NA
TGTGCCAGCAGCCACCTCGGCGGCGGGGGGGCCAATGAGCAGTTCTTC | CASSHLGGGGANEQFF | TRBV3-1/TRBV3-2 | 16 | TRBD2 | TRBJ2-1 | NA
TGCAGCGCCCCGGGGACAGGGGTCTCGGCCCAGCATTTT | CSAPGTGVSAQHF | TRBV29-1 | 13 | TRBD1 | TRBJ1-5 | NA
TGTGCCAGCAGTTTCCGAGGGGTCCCTGGCACAGATACGCAGTATTTT | CASSFRGVPGTDTQYF | TRBV27 | 16 | NA | TRBJ2-3 | NA
TGTGCCAGCAGCCTACAGAACTATGGCTACACCTTC | CASSLQNYGYTF | TRBV5-4 | 12 | NA | TRBJ1-2 | NA
TGTGCCAGCAGCCAAGGATCCAGGGTAAAACCCTACGAGCAGTACTTC | CASSQGSRVKPYEQYF | TRBV3-1/TRBV3-2 | 16 | NA | TRBJ2-7 | NA
TGCGCCAGCAGCCAAGCCTTGACAGTTACCGGGGAGCTGTTTTTT | CASSQALTVTGELFF | TRBV4-3 | 15 | NA | TRBJ2-2 | NA
TGTGCCAGCTTAGGAGCGGGGGGGCACGAGACCCAGTACTTC | CASLGAGGHETQYF | TRBV6-5 | 14 | TRBD2 | TRBJ2-5 | NA
TGTGCCAGCAGCCACTCCGGGACAAATCGTTGGGGCGTCTTTTTTGAATCACCCCTCCACTTT | CASSHSGTNRWGVFFESPLHF | TRBV21-1 | 21 | NA | TRBJ1-6 | NA
TGTGCCAGCAGCGTGGACGGGACAGGGGAGCACTATGGCTACACCTTC | CASSVDGTGEHYGYTF | TRBV9 | 16 | TRBD1 | TRBJ1-2 | once
TGTGCCAGCGAGCGCGATAATTCACCCCTCCACTTT | CASERDNSPLHF | TRBV6-5 | 12 | NA | TRBJ1-6 | NA
TGTGCCAGCGGGAAGGGGGGAGGCAATCAGCCCCAGCATTTT | CASGKGGGNQPQHF | TRBV6-6 | 14 | NA | TRBJ1-5 | NA